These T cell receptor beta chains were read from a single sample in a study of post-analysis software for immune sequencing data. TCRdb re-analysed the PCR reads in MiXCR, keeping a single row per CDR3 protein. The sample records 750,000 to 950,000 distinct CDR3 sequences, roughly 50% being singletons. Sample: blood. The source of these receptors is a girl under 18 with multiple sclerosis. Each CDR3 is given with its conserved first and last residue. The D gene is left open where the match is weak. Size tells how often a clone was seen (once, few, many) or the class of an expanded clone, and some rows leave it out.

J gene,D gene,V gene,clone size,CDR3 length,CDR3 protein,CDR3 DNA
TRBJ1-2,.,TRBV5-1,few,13,CASSGQSGVGYTF,TGCGCCAGCAGCGGCCAGAGCGGGGTTGGCTACACCTTC
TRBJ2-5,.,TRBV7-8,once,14,CASSLSGPEGTQYF,TGTGCCAGCAGCCTCTCCGGCCCCGAAGGGACCCAGTACTTC
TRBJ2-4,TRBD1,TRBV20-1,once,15,CSAPRQGAAKNIQYF,TGCAGTGCCCCCAGACAGGGGGCGGCCAAAAACATTCAGTACTTC
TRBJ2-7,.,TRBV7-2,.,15,CASSLSKAGTYEQYF,TGTGCCAGCAGCTTATCTAAGGCAGGAACCTACGAGCAGTACTTC
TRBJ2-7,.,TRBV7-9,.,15,CASSLNGPVPGEQYF,TGTGCCAGCAGCTTAAATGGGCCGGTCCCTGGCGAGCAGTACTTC
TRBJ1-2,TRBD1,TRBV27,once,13,CASRLNPRGYSTF,TGTGCCAGCAGACTAAACCCCAGGGGGTATTCCACCTTC
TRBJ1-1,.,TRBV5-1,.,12,CASSLEGPEAFF,TGCGCCAGCAGCTTGGAAGGGCCTGAAGCTTTCTTT
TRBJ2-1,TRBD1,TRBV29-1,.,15,CSVTLGDSSYNEQFF,TGCAGCGTGACCCTAGGGGACAGCTCCTACAATGAGCAGTTCTTC
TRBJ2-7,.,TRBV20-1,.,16,CSARDQSGLVSDEQYF,TGCAGTGCTAGAGATCAGTCGGGGCTAGTAAGCGACGAGCAGTACTTC
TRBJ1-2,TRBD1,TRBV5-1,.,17,CASSLEGQRKANYGYTF,TGCGCCAGCAGCTTGGAGGGACAGCGAAAAGCTAACTATGGCTACACCTTC
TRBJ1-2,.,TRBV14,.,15,CASRPSGVVNYGYTF,TGTGCCAGCCGACCCTCAGGCGTGGTTAACTATGGCTACACCTTC
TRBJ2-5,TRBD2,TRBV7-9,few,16,CASSSGTSGGQETQYF,TGTGCCAGCAGCTCTGGGACTAGCGGAGGACAAGAGACCCAGTACTTC
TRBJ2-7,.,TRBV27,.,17,CASSTGPTEGMAHEQYF,TGTGCCAGCAGTACAGGACCGACCGAGGGGATGGCTCACGAGCAGTACTTC
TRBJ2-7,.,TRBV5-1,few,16,CASSLARRVSGYEQYF,TGCGCCAGCAGCTTGGCCCGCAGGGTCAGTGGCTACGAGCAGTACTTC
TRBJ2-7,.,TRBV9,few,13,CASSVGQGNEQYF,TGTGCCAGCAGCGTAGGGCAGGGCAACGAGCAGTACTTC
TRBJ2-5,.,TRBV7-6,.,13,CASSLGFPETQYF,TGTGCCAGCAGCTTGGGATTTCCGGAGACCCAGTACTTC
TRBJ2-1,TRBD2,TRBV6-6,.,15,CASSLTSVAYNERFF,TGTGCCAGCAGCCTTACTAGCGTTGCTTACAATGAGCGGTTCTTC
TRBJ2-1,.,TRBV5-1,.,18,CASSLANPPRKGNNEQFF,TGCGCCAGCAGCTTGGCCAATCCCCCCAGGAAAGGAAACAATGAGCAGTTCTTC
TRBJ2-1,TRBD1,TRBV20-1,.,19,CSARGSGTGASTTYNEQFF,TGCAGTGCTAGAGGATCGGGGACAGGGGCCTCAACTACCTACAATGAGCAGTTCTTC
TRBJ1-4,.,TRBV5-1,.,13,CASSLEAGEKLFF,TGCGCCAGCAGCTTGGAGGCTGGAGAAAAACTGTTTTTT
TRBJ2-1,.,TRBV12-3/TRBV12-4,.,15,CASRPRGGGNNEQFF,TGTGCCAGCAGGCCAAGGGGGGGAGGGAACAATGAGCAGTTCTTC
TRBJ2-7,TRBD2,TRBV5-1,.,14,CASGTSGGLHEQYF,TGCGCCAGCGGTACTAGCGGGGGGTTGCATGAGCAGTACTTC
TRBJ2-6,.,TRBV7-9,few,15,CASSFLIPGANVLTF,TGTGCCAGCAGCTTTCTAATTCCTGGGGCCAACGTCCTGACTTTC
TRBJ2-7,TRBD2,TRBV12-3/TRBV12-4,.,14,CASRVGGSPYEQYF,TGTGCCAGCAGGGTGGGAGGGTCCCCCTACGAGCAGTACTTC
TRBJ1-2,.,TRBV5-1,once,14,CASSLVSQSYGYTF,TGCGCCAGCAGCTTGGTCAGCCAATCCTATGGCTACACCTTC
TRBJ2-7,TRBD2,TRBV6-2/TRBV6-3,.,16,CASSRTSGPRLYEQYF,TGTGCCAGCAGTCGGACTAGCGGGCCCCGTCTTTACGAGCAGTACTTC
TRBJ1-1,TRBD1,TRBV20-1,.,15,CSAGNRGLGDTEAFF,TGCAGTGCGGGGAACAGGGGGCTCGGCGACACTGAAGCTTTCTTT
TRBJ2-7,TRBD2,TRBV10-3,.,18,CAISDLPAGGGRTYEQYF,TGTGCCATCAGTGACTTGCCCGCCGGGGGGGGTCGGACCTACGAGCAGTACTTC
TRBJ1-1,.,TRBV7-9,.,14,CASSLASRNTEAFF,TGTGCCAGCAGCTTAGCGAGCAGGAACACTGAAGCTTTCTTT
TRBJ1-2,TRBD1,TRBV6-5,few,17,CASSYSTPDRPTYGYTF,TGTGCCAGCAGTTACTCGACGCCGGACAGGCCCACTTATGGCTACACCTTC
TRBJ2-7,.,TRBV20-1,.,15,CSARIPDPSVGEQYF,TGCAGTGCAAGGATCCCTGACCCGTCCGTAGGCGAGCAGTACTTC